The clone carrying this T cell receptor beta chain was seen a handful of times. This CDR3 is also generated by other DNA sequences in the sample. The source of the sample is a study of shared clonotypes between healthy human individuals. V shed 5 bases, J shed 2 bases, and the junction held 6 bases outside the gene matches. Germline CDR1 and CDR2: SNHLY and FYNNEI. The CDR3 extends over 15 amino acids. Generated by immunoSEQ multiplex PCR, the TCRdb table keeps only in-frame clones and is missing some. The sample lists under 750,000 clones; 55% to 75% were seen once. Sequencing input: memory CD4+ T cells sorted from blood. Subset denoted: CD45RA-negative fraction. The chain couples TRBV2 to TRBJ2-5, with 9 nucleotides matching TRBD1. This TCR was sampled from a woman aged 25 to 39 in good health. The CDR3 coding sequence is TGTGCCAGCAGTCTCGAAGGACAGGGGCAAGAGACCCAGTACTTC. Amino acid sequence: CASSLEGQGQETQYF.